These T cell receptor beta chains were read from a single sample in a study of Ad26.COV2.S vaccination and SARS-CoV-2 variants. Some clones are missing from TCRdb's copy, which holds only in-frame ones; the method was immunoSEQ multiplex PCR. The sample lists over 400,000 clones, 90% occurring once. Material: peripheral blood, obtained in a trial of Ad26.COV2.S vaccine versus placebo. The receptor set was obtained from a person aged 18-60 years who received the Ad26.COV2.S COVID-19 vaccine or a placebo. CDR3s include the opening cysteine and the closing phenylalanine or tryptophan. D genes are given only for firm matches. The listing skips clone size in some rows; elsewhere it reads once, few, many or a size class.

TRBV4-3	TRBJ2-1	NA	once	TGCGCCAGCAGCCAAGTTCAGCGGGACAATGAGCAGTTCTTC	CASSQVQRDNEQFF
TRBV3-1/TRBV3-2	TRBJ2-7	TRBD1	NA	TGTGCCAGCAGCCCGGGGACAGGGGGCTTAAACTACGAGCAGTACTTC	CASSPGTGGLNYEQYF
TRBV9	TRBJ1-4	NA	NA	TGTGCCAGCAGCGTAGGGGCAGCTCGGAATGAAAAACTGTTTTTT	CASSVGAARNEKLFF
TRBV7-3	TRBJ1-1	NA	NA	TGTGCCAGCAGCTTATCGGGGCCGAACACTGAAGCTTTCTTT	CASSLSGPNTEAFF
TRBV27	TRBJ2-1	NA	NA	TGTGCCAGCAGTTCATGGGACGGCGGTAATGAGCAGTTCTTC	CASSSWDGGNEQFF
TRBV14	TRBJ1-1	TRBD1	NA	TGTGCCAGCAGCCCTGAGGGGGCGCTTATGGGATACGCTGAAGCTTTCTTT	CASSPEGALMGYAEAFF
TRBV4-2	TRBJ1-2	NA	NA	TGTGCCAGCAGCCAAGATCGCGCGGGTACGGGTGGCTACACCTTC	CASSQDRAGTGGYTF
TRBV30	TRBJ1-5	TRBD1	NA	TGTGCCTGCCGATCAGGGGGTGGACAGCCCCAGCATTTT	CACRSGGGQPQHF
TRBV18	TRBJ1-1	NA	NA	TGTGCCAGCTCACCCAGACGGGGCATGAACACTGAAGCTTTCTTT	CASSPRRGMNTEAFF
TRBV7-9	TRBJ1-4	TRBD1	NA	TGTGCCAGCAGCTCCCTGTACAGGGGTGAAAAACTGTTTTTT	CASSSLYRGEKLFF
TRBV20-1	TRBJ2-3	NA	NA	TGCAGTGCTAGTCGGGCCGGCACAGATACGCAGTATTTT	CSASRAGTDTQYF
TRBV7-8	TRBJ2-7	TRBD2	NA	TGTGCCAGCAGCCGAGACCCACCCGGGACTAGCGGGAGCAACGAGCAGTACTTC	CASSRDPPGTSGSNEQYF
TRBV24-1	TRBJ2-3	TRBD2	once	TGTGCCACCGAAGCAACCGGGACTAGCGGCACAGATACGCAGTATTTT	CATEATGTSGTDTQYF
TRBV9	TRBJ1-1	TRBD1	NA	TGTGCCAGCAGCGTAGGAGCAACAGGGGAAGGCACTGAAGCTTTCTTT	CASSVGATGEGTEAFF
TRBV10-3	TRBJ2-5	NA	NA	TGTGCCATCAGTGAAGATGGACAAGAGACCCAGTACTTC	CAISEDGQETQYF
TRBV5-1	TRBJ1-5	NA	few	TGCGCCAGCAGTCCTGGGCTGTTCCGGGAGCCCCAGCATTTT	CASSPGLFREPQHF
TRBV7-3	TRBJ2-2	TRBD2	NA	TGTGCCAGCAGCTTACGTGGGAGGGCCGGGGAGCTGTTTTTT	CASSLRGRAGELFF
TRBV6-2/TRBV6-3	TRBJ1-5	NA	NA	TGTGCCAGCAGTTACGAGGGGTTCGGGCAGCCCCAGCATTTT	CASSYEGFGQPQHF
TRBV27	TRBJ2-5	TRBD1	NA	TGTGCCACCTGGACAGGGTTGCCCCAAGAGACCCAGTACTTC	CATWTGLPQETQYF
TRBV28	TRBJ2-3	TRBD2	NA	TGTGCCAGCAGTGGAGCTAGCGGGCGAGGGGGAGATACGCAGTATTTT	CASSGASGRGGDTQYF
TRBV2	TRBJ2-6	TRBD1	NA	TGTGCCAGCAGGACACAGGGGTCCGGGGCCAACGTCCTGACTTTC	CASRTQGSGANVLTF
TRBV28	TRBJ1-6	NA	NA	TGTGCCAGCAGTTTACAACCTGTCGGTTCTAATTCACCCCTCCACTTT	CASSLQPVGSNSPLHF
TRBV5-4	TRBJ2-2	NA	NA	TGTGCCAGCAGCGGGATCGGGTTCGACACCGGGGAGCTGTTTTTT	CASSGIGFDTGELFF
TRBV28	TRBJ1-2	TRBD1	NA	TGTGCCAGCAGTTTAAGCAGGGGGCCCTATGGCTACACCTTC	CASSLSRGPYGYTF
TRBV2	TRBJ2-7	NA	NA	TGTGCCAGCAGTGAAGGGGGAAACGGACAAGACCTCTACGAGCAGTACTTC	CASSEGGNGQDLYEQYF
TRBV6-5	TRBJ2-5	NA	NA	TGTGCCAGCATCCGAGACTCCGTCCAAGAGACCCAGTACTTC	CASIRDSVQETQYF
TRBV5-1	TRBJ1-5	NA	NA	TGCGCCAGCAGCTTGGGATCCGGGGGCCTCAATCAGCCCCAGCATTTT	CASSLGSGGLNQPQHF
TRBV6-2/TRBV6-3	TRBJ1-2	NA	NA	TGTGCCAGCAGTTACTCCCCGACAGGAGACTATGGCTACACCTTC	CASSYSPTGDYGYTF
TRBV14	TRBJ2-1	TRBD2	NA	TGTGCCAGCAGCCAAGTTCCTAGCGGGCAGCAGTTCTTC	CASSQVPSGQQFF
TRBV5-1	TRBJ1-1	TRBD1	NA	TGCGCCAGCAGCTGGAGACAGGGGAACACTGAAGCTTTCTTT	CASSWRQGNTEAFF
TRBV6-2/TRBV6-3	TRBJ2-7	NA	NA	TGTGCCAGCAGTTACCCCGGGATCTACGAGCAGTACTTC	CASSYPGIYEQYF
TRBV10-3	TRBJ2-7	TRBD1	NA	TGTGCCATCAGCCCACAGGGGGCTTCCTACGAGCAGTACTTC	CAISPQGASYEQYF
TRBV7-9	TRBJ2-7	TRBD2	NA	TGTGCCAGCAGCTTAGCGCGGCGGGGCGCGGGAGTACGCTACGAGCAGTACTTC	CASSLARRGAGVRYEQYF
TRBV24-1	TRBJ2-3	TRBD1	NA	TGTGCCACCAGGGGGACAGTAAGCACAGATACGCAGTATTTT	CATRGTVSTDTQYF
TRBV27	TRBJ2-5	NA	NA	TGTGCCAGCAGTTTATCGGCGGGACAGCAAGAGACCCAGTACTTC	CASSLSAGQQETQYF
TRBV7-6	TRBJ2-1	TRBD2	NA	TGTGCCAGCAGCTTTTCGCCGGGAGGGGGGGAGTTCTTC	CASSFSPGGGEFF
TRBV6-6	TRBJ2-1	NA	NA	TGTGCCAGCACCAAGGGGGGGTGGAGAGCGAGGAGTGAGCAGTTCTTC	CASTKGGWRARSEQFF
TRBV5-1	TRBJ2-7	NA	NA	TGCGCCAGCAGCACTACCTACGAGCAGTACTTC	CASSTTYEQYF
TRBV7-3	TRBJ2-1	TRBD2	NA	TGTGCCAGCAGCTTGAGGAGCGGGAACTCCTACAATGAGCAGTTCTTC	CASSLRSGNSYNEQFF
TRBV13	TRBJ2-5	NA	NA	TGTGCCAGCAGCCTAGGGGACCGGCAAGAGACCCAGTACTTC	CASSLGDRQETQYF
TRBV13	TRBJ2-7	TRBD2	NA	TGTGCCAGCAGCTTAACCGGACTAGGCCCCCACGAGCAGTACTTC	CASSLTGLGPHEQYF
TRBV6-2/TRBV6-3	TRBJ1-5	NA	NA	TGTGCCAGCAGTTACCAAGGAGGATATAGCAATCAGCCCCAGCATTTT	CASSYQGGYSNQPQHF